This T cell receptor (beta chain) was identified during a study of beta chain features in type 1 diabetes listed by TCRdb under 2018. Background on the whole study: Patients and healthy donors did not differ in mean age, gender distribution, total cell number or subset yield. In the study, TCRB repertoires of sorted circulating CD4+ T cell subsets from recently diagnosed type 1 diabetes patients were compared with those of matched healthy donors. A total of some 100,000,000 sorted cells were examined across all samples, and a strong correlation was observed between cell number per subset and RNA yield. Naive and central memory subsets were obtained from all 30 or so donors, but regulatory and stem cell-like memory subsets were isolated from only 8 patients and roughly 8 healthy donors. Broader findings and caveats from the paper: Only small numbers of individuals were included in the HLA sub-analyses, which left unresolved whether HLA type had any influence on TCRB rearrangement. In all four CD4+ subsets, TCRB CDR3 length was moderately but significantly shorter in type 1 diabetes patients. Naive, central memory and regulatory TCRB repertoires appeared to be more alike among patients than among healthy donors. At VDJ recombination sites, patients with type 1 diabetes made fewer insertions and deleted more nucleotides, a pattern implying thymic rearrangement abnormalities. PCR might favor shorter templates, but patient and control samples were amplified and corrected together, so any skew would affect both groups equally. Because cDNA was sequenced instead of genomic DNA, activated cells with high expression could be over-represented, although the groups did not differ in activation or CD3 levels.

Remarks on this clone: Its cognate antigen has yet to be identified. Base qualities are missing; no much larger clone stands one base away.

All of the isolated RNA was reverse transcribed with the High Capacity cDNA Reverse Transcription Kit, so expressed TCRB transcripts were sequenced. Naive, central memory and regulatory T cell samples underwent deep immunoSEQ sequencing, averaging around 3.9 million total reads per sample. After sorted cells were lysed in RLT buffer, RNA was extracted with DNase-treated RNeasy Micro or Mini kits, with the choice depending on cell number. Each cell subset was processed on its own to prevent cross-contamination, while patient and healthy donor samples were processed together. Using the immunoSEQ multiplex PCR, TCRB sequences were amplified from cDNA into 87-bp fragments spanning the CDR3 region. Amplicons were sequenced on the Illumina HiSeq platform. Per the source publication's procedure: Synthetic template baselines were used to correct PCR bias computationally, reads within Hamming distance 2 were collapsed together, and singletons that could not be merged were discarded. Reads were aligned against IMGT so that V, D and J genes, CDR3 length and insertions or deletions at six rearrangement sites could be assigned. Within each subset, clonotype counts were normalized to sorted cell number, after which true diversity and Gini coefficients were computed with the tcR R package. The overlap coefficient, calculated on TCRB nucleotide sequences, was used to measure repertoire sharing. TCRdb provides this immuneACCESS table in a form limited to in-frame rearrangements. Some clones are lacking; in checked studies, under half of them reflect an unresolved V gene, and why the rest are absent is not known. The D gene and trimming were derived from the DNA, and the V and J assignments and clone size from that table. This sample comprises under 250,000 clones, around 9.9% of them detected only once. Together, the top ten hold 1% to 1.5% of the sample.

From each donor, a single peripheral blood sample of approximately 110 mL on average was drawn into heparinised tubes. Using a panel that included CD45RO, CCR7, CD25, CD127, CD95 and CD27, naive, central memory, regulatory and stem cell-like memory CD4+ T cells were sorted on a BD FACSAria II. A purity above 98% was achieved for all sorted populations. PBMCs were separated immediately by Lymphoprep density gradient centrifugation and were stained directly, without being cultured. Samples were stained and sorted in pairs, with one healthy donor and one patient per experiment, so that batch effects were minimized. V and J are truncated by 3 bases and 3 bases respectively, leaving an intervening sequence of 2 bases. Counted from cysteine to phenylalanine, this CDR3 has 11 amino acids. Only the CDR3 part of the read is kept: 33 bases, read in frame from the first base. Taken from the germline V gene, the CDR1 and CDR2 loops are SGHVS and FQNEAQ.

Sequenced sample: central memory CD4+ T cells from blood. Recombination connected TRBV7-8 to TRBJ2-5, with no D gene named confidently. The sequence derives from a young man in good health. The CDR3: CASSFKETQYF. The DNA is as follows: TGTGCCAGCAGCTTTAAAGAGACCCAGTACTTC.